The 20 T cell receptor beta chains presented below share a single source sample, sequenced in a study of T cell responses to AZD1222 COVID-19 vaccine. Method: immunoSEQ multiplex PCR; TCRdb's copy keeps in-frame clones and lacks some. The table shows roughly 81,000 clones, with 80% to 90% occurring only once. The starting material was peripheral blood, obtained on day 0 of AZD1222 vaccination. The receptor source for this set is an adult in good health.

The V gene is TRBV19, the J gene TRBJ1-4; 10 nucleotides match TRBD1. In germline, CDR1 is LNHDA, CDR2 SQIVND (reference sequence). With 6 bases clipped from V and 3 bases from J, the junction kept 4 bases outside the gene matches. CDR3 length: 15 residues. CDR3 nucleotide sequence: TGTGCCAGTAGCGACAGGGGGCTGTCTAATGAAAAACTGTTTTTT. This sequence encodes CASSDRGLSNEKLFF. Complete variable domain (other parts from reference TRBV19 and TRBJ1-4): DGGITQSPKYLFRKEGQNVTLSCEQNLNHDAMYWYRQDPGQGLRLIYYSQIVNDFQKGDIAEGYSVSREKKESFPLTVTSAQKNPTAFYLCASSDRGLSNEKLFFGSGTQLSVL.

This clone has just one count. This chain joins TRBV12-3 or TRBV12-4 and TRBJ1-3; the D gene is possibly TRBD1 (6 bases). The CDR3 is made up of 13 amino acids. The V gene lost 3 bases and the J gene lost 8 bases, with 11 bases spanning the gap. In DNA form, the CDR3 reads TGTGCCAGCAGTTTCCGGGGGGCGGACACCATATATTTT. Amino acid sequence: CASSFRGADTIYF.

This chain connects TRBV3-1 (or the pseudogene TRBV3-2) to TRBJ1-4; possible D gene TRBD1, 6 bases. V lost 4 bases and J 7 bases, leaving 13 bases between the germline ends. CDR1 and CDR2 from the germline V gene are LGHDT and YNNKEL (reference sequence). The CDR3 consists of 14 residues. The CDR3 DNA reads TGTGCCAGCAGCCGAGGGGGGGAAATTGAAAAACTGTTTTTT. It codes for CASSRGGEIEKLFF.

This chain links TRBV5-1 with TRBJ1-2; D remains ambiguous. V was pared by 2 bases and J by 4 bases, with 21 bases between. This CDR3 spans 17 amino acids. CDR1 is SGHRS and CDR2 is YFSETQ in the germline V gene. The CDR3 DNA reads as TGCGCCAGCAGCTTTCAGACCAAGGGAGCCTCTAGCTATGGCTACACCTTC. Translated, it gives CASSFQTKGASSYGYTF. Based on the CDR3 plus reference TRBV5-1 and TRBJ1-2, the full variable domain is KAGVTQTPRYLIKTRGQQVTLSCSPISGHRSVSWYQQTPGQGLQFLFEYFSETQRNKGNFPGRFSGRQFSNSRSEMNVSTLELGDSALYLCASSFQTKGASSYGYTFGSGTRLTVV.

This sequence joins TRBV7-3 and TRBJ1-1, with D unresolved. The CDR3 is made up of 14 amino acids. Per the germline V gene, CDR1 is SGHTA and CDR2 is FQGTGA. The V end was cut by 2 bases, the J end by 0 bases, with 7 bases between. This chain's CDR3 is CASSLDRLNTEAFF. Here the CDR3 DNA reads TGTGCCAGCAGCTTAGACCGCCTGAACACTGAAGCTTTCTTT.

The chain joins TRBV4-1 to TRBJ1-1; 10 bases map to TRBD1. Germline CDR1 and CDR2: MGHRA and YSYEKL. J gave up 5 bases and V 1 base, and 4 bases lay outside the gene matches. This CDR3 has 15 amino acids. CDR3 nucleotides: TGCGCCAGCAGCCAAGGGACAGGGGGTTCAACTGAAGCTTTCTTT. Amino acids: CASSQGTGGSTEAFF.

The V call is TRBV28, the J call TRBJ1-2, with D maybe TRBD1 (5 bases). Trimming shortened V by 1 base and J by 4 bases, and 10 bases separated the two germline ends. CDR3 length: 14 amino acids. The germline CDR1 and CDR2 sequences are MDHEN and SYDVKM. The CDR3 region is CASSLSGTIYGYTF. The CDR3 DNA is TGTGCCAGCAGTTTATCGGGGACGATCTATGGCTACACCTTC.

The chain recombines TRBV28 with TRBJ2-7, with TRBD1 matching over 9 bases. The CDR3 has 14 residues. Germline lookup yields CDR1 MDHEN and CDR2 SYDVKM. Germline trimming cut 4 bases from V and 2 bases from J; bases unmatched to any gene: 3. CDR3: CASSSTGGPYEQYF. CDR3 DNA: TGTGCCAGCAGTTCCACAGGGGGCCCCTACGAGCAGTACTTC.

This sequence joins TRBV25-1 and TRBJ2-1, with no clear D. Germline V gene lookup returns CDR1 MGHDK and CDR2 SYGVNS. This CDR3 has 16 residues. V lost 7 bases and J lost 8, with 24 bases in between. CDR3 residues: CASTAGGIPRMDEQFF. CDR3 DNA sequence: TGTGCCAGCACCGCTGGTGGGATTCCACGGATGGATGAGCAGTTCTTC.

This chain uses TRBV7-9 with TRBJ2-5, with D uncertain. The germline gives CDR1 SEHNR, CDR2 FQNEAQ (reference sequence). V lost 3 bases to trimming and J lost 2 bases, with 10 bases between them. CDR3 length: 14 amino acids. The CDR3, as DNA: TGTGCCAGCAGCTTGCGGAGCTTGCAAGAGACCCAGTACTTC. Its translation is CASSLRSLQETQYF.

V usage is TRBV6-1 and J usage is TRBJ2-7, with D maybe TRBD1 (6 bases). This CDR3 is 15 amino acids long. Trimming took off 6 bases at V and 6 bases at J, with 21 bases between the two ends. Germline CDR1 is MNHNS and CDR2 is SASEGT. CDR3 in DNA: TGTGCCAGCAGCACCAGGGATCAGGGGCTCGGCGAGCAGTACTTC. This codes for CASSTRDQGLGEQYF.

This clone was seen only once. The chain couples TRBV5-4 to TRBJ1-4; 8 bases fit TRBD1. V was pared by 3 bases and J by 5 bases, with 3 bases of the junction left unmatched. The CDR3 runs to 14 residues. Germline CDR1 reads SGHNT; CDR2 reads YYREEE (reference sequence). CDR3 sequence (DNA): TGTGCCAGCAGCTCAAGACAGGGGAATGAAAAACTGTTTTTT. Translating it yields CASSSRQGNEKLFF.

The chain combines TRBV7-3 with TRBJ1-1; weak D call: TRBD1 (5 bases). Germline values: CDR1 SGHTA, CDR2 FQGTGA. Trimming shortened V by 3 bases and J by 5 bases, and 13 bases separated the two germline ends. The CDR3 is 14 residues long. The CDR3 sequence: CASSFSGGETEAFF. The CDR3 DNA reads TGTGCCAGCAGCTTTTCGGGGGGTGAGACTGAAGCTTTCTTT.

The V gene is TRBV7-2, the J gene TRBJ2-3; D is ambiguous. This CDR3 spans 15 amino acids. Per the germline V gene, CDR1 is SGHTA and CDR2 is FQGNSA. Between the trimmed V and J ends, which lost 1 base and 5 bases, there was a span of 13 bases. In DNA form, the CDR3 reads TGTGCCAGCAGCTTAGGGTCAGTCCTTGAAGATACGCAGTATTTT. Translated, it gives CASSLGSVLEDTQYF.

This rearrangement joins TRBV30 to TRBJ1-4; 9 nucleotides agree with TRBD1. V shed 2 bases, J shed 6 bases, and the junction held 16 bases outside the gene matches. Per the germline V gene, CDR1 is GTSNPN and CDR2 is SVGIG (reference sequence). This CDR3 region has 18 residues. CDR3 in amino acids: CAWSPTVPGQGRHEKLFF. Written as DNA, the CDR3 is TGTGCCTGGAGTCCAACCGTCCCGGGACAGGGCCGGCATGAAAAACTGTTTTTT.

The chain recombines TRBV12-3 or TRBV12-4 with TRBJ2-7; D may be TRBD1 (6 bases). Trimming cost V 6 bases and J 3 bases, with 9 bases left between them. The CDR3 is 12 amino acids. The chain's CDR3 is CASSSDSYEQYF. The DNA for the CDR3 is TGTGCCAGCAGCTCGGACAGCTACGAGCAGTACTTC.

The J gene is TRBJ2-1, the V gene TRBV5-1; 9 bases align to TRBD2. The CDR3 sequence is 15 residues long. The germline gives CDR1 SGHRS, CDR2 YFSETQ. V was pared by 5 bases and J by 4 bases, with 7 bases of the junction left unmatched. The CDR3: CASRLRLAGYNEQFF. DNA for the CDR3: TGCGCCAGCAGACTCAGGCTAGCGGGATACAATGAGCAGTTCTTC.

Only a few counts were recorded for this clone. The chain combines TRBV28 with TRBJ2-7; 11 bases are a match to TRBD2. V lost 5 bases to trimming and J lost 4 bases; unmatched junction nucleotides: 10. CDR3 length: 16 residues. Per germline, CDR1 MDHEN and CDR2 SYDVKM. CDR3 in amino acids: CASSTSGTSGRYEQYF. In DNA, the CDR3 is TGTGCCAGCAGTACCTCCGGGACTAGCGGAAGATACGAGCAGTACTTC.

Only a few counts were recorded for this clone. V gene TRBV29-1 combines with J gene TRBJ1-6; no definite D call. The CDR3 sequence is 13 residues long. Trimming shortened V by 5 bases and J by 5 bases, and 10 bases separated the two germline ends. The germline gives CDR1 SQVTM, CDR2 ANQGSEA. CDR3 amino acids: CSVTDGNNSPLHF. The CDR3 DNA reads as TGCAGCGTTACGGACGGAAATAATTCACCCCTCCACTTT.

This rearrangement joins TRBV19 to TRBJ2-2; 11 positions match TRBD2. The V and J ends lost 5 bases and 4 bases, in that order; junction bases with no gene match: 6. The CDR3 has 16 residues. The germline V gene has CDR1 LNHDA and CDR2 SQIVND (reference sequence). Here the CDR3 reads CASSFGLAGTTGELFF. CDR3 nucleotide sequence: TGTGCCAGTAGTTTCGGACTAGCGGGTACCACCGGGGAGCTGTTTTTT.